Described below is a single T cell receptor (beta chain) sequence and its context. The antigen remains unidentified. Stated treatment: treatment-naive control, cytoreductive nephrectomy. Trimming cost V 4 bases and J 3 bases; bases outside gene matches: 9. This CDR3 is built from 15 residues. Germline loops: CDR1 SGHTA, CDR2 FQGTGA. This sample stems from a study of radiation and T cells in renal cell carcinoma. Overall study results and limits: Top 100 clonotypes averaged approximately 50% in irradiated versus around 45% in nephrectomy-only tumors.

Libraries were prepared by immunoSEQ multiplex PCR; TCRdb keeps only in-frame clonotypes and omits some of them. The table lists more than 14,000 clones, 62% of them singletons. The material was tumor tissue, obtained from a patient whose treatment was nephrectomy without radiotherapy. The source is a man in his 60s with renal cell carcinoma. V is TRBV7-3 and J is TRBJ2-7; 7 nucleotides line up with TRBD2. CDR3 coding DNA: TGTGCCAGCAGCTCCCCGGGACTAACAGACTACGAGCAGTACTTC. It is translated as CASSSPGLTDYEQYF.